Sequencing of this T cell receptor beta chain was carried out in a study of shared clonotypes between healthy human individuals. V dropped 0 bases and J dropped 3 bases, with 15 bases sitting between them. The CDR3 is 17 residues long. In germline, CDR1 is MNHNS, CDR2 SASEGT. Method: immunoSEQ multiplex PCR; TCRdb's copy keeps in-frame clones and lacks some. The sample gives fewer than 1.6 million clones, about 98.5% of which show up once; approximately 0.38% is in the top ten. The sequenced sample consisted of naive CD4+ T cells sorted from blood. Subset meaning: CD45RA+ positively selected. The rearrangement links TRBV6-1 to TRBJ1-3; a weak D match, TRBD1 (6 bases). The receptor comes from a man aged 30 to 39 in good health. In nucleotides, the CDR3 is TGTGCCAGCAGTGAAGCGCCCTGGGGGCGAGGTGGAAACACCATATATTTT. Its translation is CASSEAPWGRGGNTIYF.